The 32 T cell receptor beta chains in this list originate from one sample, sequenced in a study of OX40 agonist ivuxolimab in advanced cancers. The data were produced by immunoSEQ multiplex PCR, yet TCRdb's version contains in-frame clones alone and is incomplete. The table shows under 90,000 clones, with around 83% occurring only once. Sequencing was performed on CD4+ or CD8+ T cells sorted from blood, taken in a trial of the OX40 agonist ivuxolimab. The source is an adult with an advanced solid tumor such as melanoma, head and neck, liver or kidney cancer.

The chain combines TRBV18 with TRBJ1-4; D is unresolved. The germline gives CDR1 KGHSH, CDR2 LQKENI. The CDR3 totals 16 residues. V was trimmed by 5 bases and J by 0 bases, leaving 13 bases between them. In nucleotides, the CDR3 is TGTGCCAGCTCAACGTCCCTGTCTGCAACTAATGAAAAACTGTTTTTT. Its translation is CASSTSLSATNEKLFF.

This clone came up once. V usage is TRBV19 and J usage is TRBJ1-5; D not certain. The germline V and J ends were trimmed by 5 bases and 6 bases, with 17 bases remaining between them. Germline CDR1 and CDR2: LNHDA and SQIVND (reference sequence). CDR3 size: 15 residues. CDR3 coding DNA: TGTGCCAGTAGTCCCCGGGAAGGCGCCAGTCAGCCCCAGCATTTT. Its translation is CASSPREGASQPQHF.

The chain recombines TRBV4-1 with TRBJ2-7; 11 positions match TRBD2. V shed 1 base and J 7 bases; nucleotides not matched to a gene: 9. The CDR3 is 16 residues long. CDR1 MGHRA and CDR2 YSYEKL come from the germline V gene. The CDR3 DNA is TGCGCCAGCAGCCAAGGGGGGACTAGCGGCTCAGGGGAGCAGTACTTC. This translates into CASSQGGTSGSGEQYF.

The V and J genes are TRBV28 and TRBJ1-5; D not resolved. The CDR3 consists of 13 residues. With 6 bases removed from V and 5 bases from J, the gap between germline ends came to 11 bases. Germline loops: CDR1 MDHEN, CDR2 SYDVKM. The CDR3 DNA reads TGTGCCAGCAGCCTTCCGCCTGATCAGCCCCAGCATTTT. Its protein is CASSLPPDQPQHF.

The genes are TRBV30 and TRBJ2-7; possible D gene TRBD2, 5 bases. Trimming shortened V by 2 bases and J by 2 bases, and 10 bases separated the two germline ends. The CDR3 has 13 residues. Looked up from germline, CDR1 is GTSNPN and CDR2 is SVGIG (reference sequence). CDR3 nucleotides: TGTGCCTGGAGTTGGACTGTGACCTACGAGCAGTACTTC. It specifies CAWSWTVTYEQYF.

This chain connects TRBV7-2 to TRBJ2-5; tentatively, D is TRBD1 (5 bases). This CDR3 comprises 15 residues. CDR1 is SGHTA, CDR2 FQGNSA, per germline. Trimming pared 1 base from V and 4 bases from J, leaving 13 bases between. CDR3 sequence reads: CASSLGAGLRETQYF. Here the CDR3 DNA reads TGTGCCAGCAGCTTAGGGGCAGGGCTGCGAGAGACCCAGTACTTC. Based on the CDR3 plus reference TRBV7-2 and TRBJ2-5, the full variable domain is GAGVSQSPSNKVTEKGKDVELRCDPISGHTALYWYRQSLGQGLEFLIYFQGNSAPDKSGLPSDRFSAERTGGSVSTLTIQRTQQEDSAVYLCASSLGAGLRETQYFGPGTRLLVL.

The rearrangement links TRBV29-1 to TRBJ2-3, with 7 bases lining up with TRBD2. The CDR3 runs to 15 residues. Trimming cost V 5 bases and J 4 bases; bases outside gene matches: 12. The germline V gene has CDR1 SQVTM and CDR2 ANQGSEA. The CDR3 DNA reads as TGCAGCGTTCATACTAGCGCGGGGGAGGCAGATACGCAGTATTTT. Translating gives CSVHTSAGEADTQYF.

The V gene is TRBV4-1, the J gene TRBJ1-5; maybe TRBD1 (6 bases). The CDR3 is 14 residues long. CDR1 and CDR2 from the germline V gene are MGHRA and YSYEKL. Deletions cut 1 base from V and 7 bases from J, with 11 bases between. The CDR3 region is CASSQGRGGQPQHF. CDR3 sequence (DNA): TGCGCCAGCAGCCAAGGCAGGGGTGGGCAGCCCCAGCATTTT.

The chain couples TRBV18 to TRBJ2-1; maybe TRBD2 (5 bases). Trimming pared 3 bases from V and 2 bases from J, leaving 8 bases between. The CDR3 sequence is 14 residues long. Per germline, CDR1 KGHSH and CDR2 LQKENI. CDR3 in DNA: TGTGCCAGCTCACCCACCGGGACCTACAATGAGCAGTTCTTC. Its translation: CASSPTGTYNEQFF. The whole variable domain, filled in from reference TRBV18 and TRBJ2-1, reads NAGVMQNPRHLVRRRGQEARLRCSPMKGHSHVYWYRQLPEEGLKFMVYLQKENIIDESGMPKERFSAEFPKEGPSILRIQQVVRGDSAAYFCASSPTGTYNEQFFGPGTRLTVL.

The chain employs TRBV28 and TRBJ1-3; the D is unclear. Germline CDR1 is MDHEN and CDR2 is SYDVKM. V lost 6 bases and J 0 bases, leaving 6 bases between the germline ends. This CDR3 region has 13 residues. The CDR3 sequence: CASSPPSGNTIYF. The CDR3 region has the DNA TGTGCCAGCAGCCCCCCCTCTGGAAACACCATATATTTT.

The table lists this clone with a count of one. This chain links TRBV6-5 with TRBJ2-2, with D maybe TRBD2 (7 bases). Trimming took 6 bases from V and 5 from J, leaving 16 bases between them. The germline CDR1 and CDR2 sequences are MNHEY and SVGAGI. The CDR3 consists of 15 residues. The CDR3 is CASSLRGGGTGELFF. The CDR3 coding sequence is TGTGCCAGCAGCTTAAGAGGGGGGGGAACCGGGGAGCTGTTTTTT.

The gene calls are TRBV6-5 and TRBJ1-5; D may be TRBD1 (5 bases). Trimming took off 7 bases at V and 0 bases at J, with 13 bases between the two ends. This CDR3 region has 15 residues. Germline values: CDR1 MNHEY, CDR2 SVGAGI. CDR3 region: CASKRDGHSNQPQHF. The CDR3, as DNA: TGTGCCAGCAAGCGGGACGGACATAGCAATCAGCCCCAGCATTTT.

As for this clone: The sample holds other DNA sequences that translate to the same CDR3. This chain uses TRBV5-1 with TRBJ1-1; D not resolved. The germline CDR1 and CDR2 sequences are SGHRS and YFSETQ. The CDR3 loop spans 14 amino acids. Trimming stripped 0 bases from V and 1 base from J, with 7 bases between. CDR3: CASSLAVGNTEAFF. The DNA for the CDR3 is TGCGCCAGCAGCTTGGCGGTAGGGAACACTGAAGCTTTCTTT.

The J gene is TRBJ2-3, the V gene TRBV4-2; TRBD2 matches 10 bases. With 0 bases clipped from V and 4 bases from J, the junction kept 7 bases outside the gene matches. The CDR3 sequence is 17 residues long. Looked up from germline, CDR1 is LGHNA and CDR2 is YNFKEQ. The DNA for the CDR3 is TGTGCCAGCAGCCAAGATTCCCAGCGGGGGGGGGCAGATACGCAGTATTTT. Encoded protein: CASSQDSQRGGADTQYF.

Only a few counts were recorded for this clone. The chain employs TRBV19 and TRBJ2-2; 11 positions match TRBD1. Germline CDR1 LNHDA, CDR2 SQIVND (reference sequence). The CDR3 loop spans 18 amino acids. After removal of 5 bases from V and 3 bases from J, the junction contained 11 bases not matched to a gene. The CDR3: CASSATGTGGTHTGELFF. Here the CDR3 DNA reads TGTGCCAGTAGTGCGACCGGGACAGGGGGGACGCACACCGGGGAGCTGTTTTTT.

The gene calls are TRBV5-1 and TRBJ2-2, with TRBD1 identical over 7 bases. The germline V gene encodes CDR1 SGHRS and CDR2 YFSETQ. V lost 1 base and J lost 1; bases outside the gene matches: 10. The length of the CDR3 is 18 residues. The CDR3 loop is CASSLTLVGQVNTGELFF. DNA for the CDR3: TGCGCCAGCAGCTTGACCCTCGTCGGACAGGTGAACACCGGGGAGCTGTTTTTT.

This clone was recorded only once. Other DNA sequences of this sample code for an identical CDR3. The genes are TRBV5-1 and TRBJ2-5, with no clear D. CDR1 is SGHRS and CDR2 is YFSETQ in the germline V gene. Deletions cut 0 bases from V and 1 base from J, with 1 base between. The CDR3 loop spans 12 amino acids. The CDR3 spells CASSLVQETQYF. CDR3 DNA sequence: TGCGCCAGCAGCTTGGTCCAAGAGACCCAGTACTTC.

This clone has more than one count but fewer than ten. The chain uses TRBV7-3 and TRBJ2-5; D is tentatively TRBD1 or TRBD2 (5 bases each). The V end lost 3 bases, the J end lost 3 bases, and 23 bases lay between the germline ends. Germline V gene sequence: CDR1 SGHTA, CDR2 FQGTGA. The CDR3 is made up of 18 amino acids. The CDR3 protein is CASSFLGAGGPNEETQYF. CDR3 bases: TGTGCCAGCAGCTTCCTAGGGGCGGGCGGACCTAATGAAGAGACCCAGTACTTC.

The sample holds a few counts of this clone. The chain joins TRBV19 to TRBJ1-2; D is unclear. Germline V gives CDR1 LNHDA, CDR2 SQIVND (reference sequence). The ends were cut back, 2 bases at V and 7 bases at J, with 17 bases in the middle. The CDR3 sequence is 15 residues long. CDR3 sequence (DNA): TGTGCCAGTAGTATAATGGTAGGAGGTATGGGTGGCTACACCTTC. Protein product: CASSIMVGGMGGYTF.

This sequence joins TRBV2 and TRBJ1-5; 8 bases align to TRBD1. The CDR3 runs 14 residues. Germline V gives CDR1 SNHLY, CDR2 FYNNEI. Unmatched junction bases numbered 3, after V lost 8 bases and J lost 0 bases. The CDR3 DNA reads TGTGCCAGCCGGACAGGGCTTAGCAATCAGCCCCAGCATTTT. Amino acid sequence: CASRTGLSNQPQHF.

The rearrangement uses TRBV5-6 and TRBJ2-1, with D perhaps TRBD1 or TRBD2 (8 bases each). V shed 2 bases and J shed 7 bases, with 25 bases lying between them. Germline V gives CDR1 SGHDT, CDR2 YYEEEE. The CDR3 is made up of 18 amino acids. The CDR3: CASSFLAGGTGGKNEQFF. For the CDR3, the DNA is TGTGCCAGCAGCTTTCTAGCGGGTGGAACAGGGGGAAAAAATGAGCAGTTCTTC.

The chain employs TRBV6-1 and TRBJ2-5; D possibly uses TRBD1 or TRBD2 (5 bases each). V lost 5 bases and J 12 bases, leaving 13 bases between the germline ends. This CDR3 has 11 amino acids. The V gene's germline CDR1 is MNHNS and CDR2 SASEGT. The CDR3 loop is CASSHRDEEYF. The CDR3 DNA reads TGTGCCAGCAGTCACCGGGACGAGGAGTACTTC.

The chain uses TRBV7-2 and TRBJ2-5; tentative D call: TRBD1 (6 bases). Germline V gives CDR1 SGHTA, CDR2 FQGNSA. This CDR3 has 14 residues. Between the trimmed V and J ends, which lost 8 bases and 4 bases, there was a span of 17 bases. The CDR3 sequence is CASERKGERETQYF. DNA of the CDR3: TGTGCCAGCGAGCGGAAGGGGGAGCGAGAGACCCAGTACTTC.

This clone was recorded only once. Here the CDR3 reads CASSPPEDWTANNYGYTF. The CDR3 nucleotides read TGTGCCAGCAGCCCCCCGGAAGACTGGACAGCAAATAACTATGGCTACACCTTC. This chain links TRBV7-9 with TRBJ1-2; tentative D call: TRBD1 (6 bases). V was trimmed by 5 bases and J by 1 base, leaving 23 bases between them. From germline, CDR1 is SEHNR and CDR2 FQNEAQ (reference sequence). This CDR3 comprises 18 residues.

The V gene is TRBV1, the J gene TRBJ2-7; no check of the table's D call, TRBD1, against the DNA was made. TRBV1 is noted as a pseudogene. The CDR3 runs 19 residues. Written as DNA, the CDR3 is TGCACCAGCAGCCCCCCCACCGGACAGGGGGCGCCCCATCCTTACGAGCAGTACTTC. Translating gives CTSSPPTGQGAPHPYEQYF.

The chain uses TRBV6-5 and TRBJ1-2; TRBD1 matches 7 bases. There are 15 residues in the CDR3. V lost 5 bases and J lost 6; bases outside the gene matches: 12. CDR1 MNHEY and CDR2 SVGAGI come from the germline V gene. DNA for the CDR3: TGTGCCAGCAGTAAAACCGGGACAGTTGGTGATGGCTACACCTTC. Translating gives CASSKTGTVGDGYTF.

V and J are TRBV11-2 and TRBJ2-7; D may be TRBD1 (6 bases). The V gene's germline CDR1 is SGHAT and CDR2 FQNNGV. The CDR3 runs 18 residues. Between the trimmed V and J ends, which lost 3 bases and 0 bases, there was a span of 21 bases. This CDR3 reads CASSFFGTPSTFSYEQYF. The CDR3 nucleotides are TGTGCCAGCAGCTTTTTCGGGACACCCTCAACTTTCTCCTACGAGCAGTACTTC.

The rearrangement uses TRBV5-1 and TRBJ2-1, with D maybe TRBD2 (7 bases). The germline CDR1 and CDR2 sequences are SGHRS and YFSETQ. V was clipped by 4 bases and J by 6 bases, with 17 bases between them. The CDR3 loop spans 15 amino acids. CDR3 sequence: CASSPGHGGPNEQFF. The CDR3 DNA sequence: TGCGCCAGCAGCCCGGGCCACGGGGGGCCCAATGAGCAGTTCTTC.

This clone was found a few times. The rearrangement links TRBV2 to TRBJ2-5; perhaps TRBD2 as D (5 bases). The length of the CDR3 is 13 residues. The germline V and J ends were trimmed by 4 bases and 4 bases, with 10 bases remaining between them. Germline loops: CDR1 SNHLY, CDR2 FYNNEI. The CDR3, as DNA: TGTGCCAGCAGTGTGATCGGGGTAGAGACCCAGTACTTC. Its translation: CASSVIGVETQYF.

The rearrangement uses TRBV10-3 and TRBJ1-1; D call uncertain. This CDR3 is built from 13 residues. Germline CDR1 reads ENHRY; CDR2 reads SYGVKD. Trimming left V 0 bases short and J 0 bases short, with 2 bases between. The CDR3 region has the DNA TGTGCCATCAGTGAGTCCATGAACACTGAAGCTTTCTTT. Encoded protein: CAISESMNTEAFF.

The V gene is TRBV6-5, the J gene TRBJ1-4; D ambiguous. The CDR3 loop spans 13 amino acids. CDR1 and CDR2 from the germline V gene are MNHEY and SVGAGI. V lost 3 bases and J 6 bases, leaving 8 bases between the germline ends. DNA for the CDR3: TGTGCCAGCAGTTATAGAGCAGATGAAAAACTGTTTTTT. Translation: CASSYRADEKLFF.

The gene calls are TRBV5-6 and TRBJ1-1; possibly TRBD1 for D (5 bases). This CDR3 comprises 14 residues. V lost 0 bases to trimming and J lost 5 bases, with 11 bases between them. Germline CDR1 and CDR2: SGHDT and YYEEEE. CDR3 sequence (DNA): TGTGCCAGCAGCTTGGGGGGACGAAGAACTGAAGCTTTCTTT. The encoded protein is CASSLGGRRTEAFF.